The TCR beta chain under discussion was sequenced for a study of control samples from healthy donors and cancer patients. After removal of 5 bases from V and 4 bases from J, the junction contained 8 bases not matched to a gene. The CDR3 spans 16 residues. In germline, CDR1 is SGHTA, CDR2 FQGNSA. Using immunoSEQ multiplex PCR, the repertoire was profiled, and TCRdb retains in-frame clones only, with some absent. Of approximately 150,000 clones in the sample, around nine tenths were seen once. This TCR was sampled from a man aged 18 to 35 in good health. Sequencing input: blood. The V and J genes are TRBV7-2 and TRBJ2-1, with 10 nucleotides matching TRBD2. Here the CDR3 reads CASSRLAGAQYNEQFF. The CDR3 DNA is TGTGCCAGCAGCCGCCTAGCGGGGGCCCAATACAATGAGCAGTTCTTC.